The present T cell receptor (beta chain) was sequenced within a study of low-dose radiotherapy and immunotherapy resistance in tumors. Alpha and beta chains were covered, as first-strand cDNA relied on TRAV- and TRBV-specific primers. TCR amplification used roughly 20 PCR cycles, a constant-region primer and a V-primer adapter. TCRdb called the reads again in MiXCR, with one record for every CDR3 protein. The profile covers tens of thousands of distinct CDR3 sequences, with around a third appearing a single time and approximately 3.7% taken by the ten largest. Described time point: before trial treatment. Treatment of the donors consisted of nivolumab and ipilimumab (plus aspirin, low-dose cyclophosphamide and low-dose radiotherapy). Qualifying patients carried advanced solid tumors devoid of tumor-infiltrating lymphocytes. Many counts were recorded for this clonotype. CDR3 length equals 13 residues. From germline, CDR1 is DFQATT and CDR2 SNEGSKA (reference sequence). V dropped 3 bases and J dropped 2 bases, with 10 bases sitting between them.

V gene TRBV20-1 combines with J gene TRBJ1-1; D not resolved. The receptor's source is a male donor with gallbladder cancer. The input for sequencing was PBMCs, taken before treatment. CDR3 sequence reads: CSARVSINTEAFF. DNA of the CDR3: TGCAGTGCTAGGGTCAGTATTAACACTGAAGCTTTCTTT.